One sample yielded the 30 T cell receptor beta chains listed below, sequenced in a study of T cell responses to AZD1222 COVID-19 vaccine. Only in-frame clones appear in the TCRdb table, and some are missing; sequencing was by immunoSEQ multiplex PCR. Here the sample spans approximately 150,000 clones, just over 90% being singletons. The specimen was peripheral blood, collected on day 0 of AZD1222 vaccination. All receptors come from an adult in good health.

This rearrangement joins TRBV27 to TRBJ2-2, with 12 bases aligning to TRBD2. The CDR3 length is 19 residues. Trimming removed 7 bases from V and 5 bases from J; junction bases left unmatched: 17. Germline V gives CDR1 MNHEY, CDR2 SMNVEV (reference sequence). The CDR3 DNA sequence: TGTGCCAGCACCAAAAAAGGATCTAGCGGGAGGGCCCGAACCGGGGAGCTGTTTTTT. It specifies CASTKKGSSGRARTGELFF.

This clone was seen a few times. The chain couples TRBV7-9 to TRBJ1-6; the match to TRBD1 covers 9 bases. Germline trimming cut 1 base from V and 9 bases from J; bases unmatched to any gene: 1. The length of the CDR3 is 14 residues. Germline-derived CDR1 and CDR2 are SEHNR and FQNEAQ (reference sequence). The DNA of the CDR3 is TGTGCCAGCAGCTTAGAGGGACAGGGTTCACCCCTCCACTTT. Its translation is CASSLEGQGSPLHF.

Turning to this clone: The sample carries other DNA sequences with the same CDR3. This chain uses TRBV6-5 with TRBJ1-1; 7 bases fit TRBD1. Germline V CDR1 and CDR2: MNHEY, SVGAGI. V dropped 6 bases and J dropped 4; count of bases not matched to a gene: 2. The CDR3 spans 12 residues. CDR3 DNA sequence: TGTGCCAGCAGCCGGACAGGCACTGAAGCTTTCTTT. It codes for CASSRTGTEAFF.

The CDR3 spells CSVAQGYDEQYF. As DNA, the CDR3 is TGCAGCGTTGCACAGGGATACGACGAGCAGTACTTC. This sequence joins TRBV29-1 and TRBJ2-7; perhaps TRBD1 as D (6 bases). CDR1 SQVTM and CDR2 ANQGSEA come from the germline V gene. This CDR3 is 12 amino acids long. Trimming cost V 4 bases and J 5 bases, with 12 bases left between them.

The chain is built from TRBV24-1 and TRBJ2-2; TRBD2 aligns across 12 bases. Germline values: CDR1 KGHDR, CDR2 SFDVKD. The length of the CDR3 is 17 residues. With V trimmed by 4 bases and J by 2 bases, 4 bases remained unmatched. CDR3 sequence (DNA): TGTGCCACCAGTGAACTTGGACTAGCGGGAAACACCGGGGAGCTGTTTTTT. This sequence encodes CATSELGLAGNTGELFF.

The CDR3: CASSQEGGYTGELFF. DNA for the CDR3: TGTGCCAGCAGCCAAGAGGGGGGGTACACCGGGGAGCTGTTTTTT. The genes are TRBV4-2 and TRBJ2-2; 7 nucleotides agree with TRBD2. J was trimmed by 3 bases and V by 0 bases; bases with no gene match: 1. CDR1 LGHNA and CDR2 YNFKEQ come from the germline V gene. This CDR3 region has 15 residues.

The chain couples TRBV19 to TRBJ1-1; D remains ambiguous. The germline V gene has CDR1 LNHDA and CDR2 SQIVND (reference sequence). The CDR3 sequence is 13 residues long. V shed 7 bases and J shed 1 base, with 10 bases lying between them. The chain's CDR3 is CASMRVTNTEAFF. Here the CDR3 DNA reads TGTGCCAGTATGCGGGTTACGAACACTGAAGCTTTCTTT. Full variable domain (remainder filled in from reference TRBV19 and TRBJ1-1): DGGITQSPKYLFRKEGQNVTLSCEQNLNHDAMYWYRQDPGQGLRLIYYSQIVNDFQKGDIAEGYSVSREKKESFPLTVTSAQKNPTAFYLCASMRVTNTEAFFGQGTRLTVV.

V usage is TRBV27 and J usage is TRBJ1-3; the match to TRBD1 covers 7 bases. The germline CDR1 and CDR2 sequences are MNHEY and SMNVEV (reference sequence). V lost 6 bases to trimming and J lost 4 bases; unmatched junction nucleotides: 9. The CDR3 contains 15 residues. The chain's CDR3 is CASRPDRAEGNTIYF. As DNA, the CDR3 is TGTGCCAGCAGACCTGACAGGGCGGAGGGAAACACCATATATTTT.

The sample holds a few counts of this clone. The rearrangement links TRBV4-2 to TRBJ2-3; 7 positions match TRBD1. This CDR3 is 17 amino acids long. V was pared by 0 bases and J by 4 bases, with 10 bases of the junction left unmatched. The germline V gene encodes CDR1 LGHNA and CDR2 YNFKEQ. DNA for the CDR3: TGTGCCAGCAGCCAAGAAAGGGGGCAGGGGACGGCAGATACGCAGTATTTT. It specifies CASSQERGQGTADTQYF.

CDR3 nucleotide sequence: TGTGCCAGCAGCTTCCGGTCCGCGGTGGGAGGGACCCAGTACTTC. It is translated as CASSFRSAVGGTQYF. The chain joins TRBV7-8 to TRBJ2-5; TRBD2 is a possible D gene (6 bases). Trimming left V 3 bases short and J 7 bases short, with 18 bases between. This CDR3 is built from 15 residues. From germline, CDR1 is SGHVS and CDR2 FQNEAQ.

This clone was seen a single time. In DNA, the CDR3 is TGTGCCAGCAGCGTAGAGTCTGGGAGGGGTGGCGGCTACACCTTC. Translating gives CASSVESGRGGGYTF. V and J are TRBV9 and TRBJ1-2, with a possible D match to TRBD1 (5 bases). The CDR3 is 15 residues long. The germline V gene has CDR1 SGDLS and CDR2 YYNGEE. V was trimmed by 0 bases and J by 8 bases, leaving 17 bases between them.

This sequence joins TRBV3-1 (or the pseudogene TRBV3-2) and TRBJ2-7, with 13 positions matching TRBD2. The CDR3 has 17 residues. Germline V CDR1 and CDR2: LGHDT, YNNKEL (reference sequence). V lost 1 base and J lost 0; bases outside the gene matches: 3. CDR3 residues: CASSQGLAGGSSYEQYF. Written as DNA, the CDR3 is TGTGCCAGCAGCCAAGGACTAGCGGGAGGAAGCTCCTACGAGCAGTACTTC.

The chain recombines TRBV19 with TRBJ2-5, with 7 bases matching TRBD2. Trimming took 3 bases from V and 9 from J; bases not matched to a gene: 10. The CDR3 runs to 14 residues. Germline V gene lookup returns CDR1 LNHDA and CDR2 SQIVND (reference sequence). The CDR3 DNA sequence: TGTGCCAGTAGTATGCTAGCGGAGCCGGGGTCCCAGTACTTC. Its protein is CASSMLAEPGSQYF.

The V and J genes are TRBV4-1 and TRBJ1-5; no clear D gene. From germline, CDR1 is MGHRA and CDR2 YSYEKL. The CDR3 runs 15 residues. V was cut by 5 bases and J by 0 bases, with 11 bases left in between. CDR3 bases: TGCGCCAGCAGCTTAGGATGGTTTAGCAATCAGCCCCAGCATTTT. Translation gives CASSLGWFSNQPQHF.

This chain connects TRBV2 to TRBJ2-7; no firm D call. The CDR3 contains 15 residues. V was pared by 5 bases and J by 1 base, with 15 bases between. Germline values: CDR1 SNHLY, CDR2 FYNNEI. CDR3 DNA: TGTGCCAGCAGTCCAGATGGGCGGCTGTCCTACGAGCAGTACTTC. It is translated as CASSPDGRLSYEQYF. The variable domain in full, completed from reference TRBV2 and TRBJ2-7, reads EPEVTQTPSHQVTQMGQEVILRCVPISNHLYFYWYRQILGQKVEFLVSFYNNEISEKSEIFDDQFSVERPDGSNFTLKIRSTKLEDSAMYFCASSPDGRLSYEQYFGPGTRLTVT.

Points on this clone: One junction end does not reproduce the germline sequence, and a read error may be involved. The chain is built from TRBV4-1 and TRBJ1-1; 7 positions match TRBD1. Germline V lookup: CDR1 MGHRA, CDR2 YSYEKL. The CDR3 covers 14 residues. The CDR3 DNA sequence: TGCGCCAGCAGCAAAGAGACAGGGCTGACTGAAGCTTTCTTT. Translating it yields CASSKETGLTEAFF.

The CDR3 bases are TGCGCCAGCAGCCAAGATTGGAATTCACCCCTCCACTTT. It yields the protein CASSQDWNSPLHF. The chain has TRBV4-1 and TRBJ1-6; no definite D call. The CDR3 is made up of 13 amino acids. The V end was cut by 0 bases, the J end by 7 bases, with 4 bases between. Per the germline V gene, CDR1 is MGHRA and CDR2 is YSYEKL.

The chain uses TRBV2 and TRBJ1-6; D is ambiguous. The length of the CDR3 is 13 residues. V lost 6 bases to trimming and J lost 5 bases, with 8 bases between them. Germline V gives CDR1 SNHLY, CDR2 FYNNEI. The CDR3 DNA sequence: TGTGCCAGCAGCCGGGAGGATAATTCACCCCTCCACTTT. Translated: CASSREDNSPLHF.

This clone came up once. The sample has other DNA sequences that encode this CDR3 too. The chain combines TRBV19 with TRBJ1-1, with D hard to call. The CDR3 sequence is 12 residues long. V gave up 5 bases and J gave up 4 bases, with 8 bases separating them. Germline assignment: CDR1 LNHDA and CDR2 SQIVND (reference sequence). In DNA, the CDR3 is TGTGCCAGTAGTTCTCCGGGCACTGAAGCTTTCTTT. Its translation: CASSSPGTEAFF.

The chain couples TRBV6-4 to TRBJ2-3; TRBD2 might be the D (5 bases). This CDR3 is 14 amino acids long. Germline CDR1 reads MRHNA; CDR2 reads SNTAGT. With 8 bases removed from V and 6 bases from J, the gap between germline ends came to 18 bases. CDR3 DNA: TGTGCCAGCGGGCGGCACACTAGTACTGATACGCAGTATTTT. Its protein product is CASGRHTSTDTQYF.

This chain links TRBV7-8 with TRBJ2-1; 10 positions agree with TRBD2. Germline CDR1 and CDR2: SGHVS and FQNEAQ. With V trimmed by 1 base and J by 12 bases, 9 bases remained unmatched. This CDR3 is 15 amino acids long. CDR3 coding DNA: TGTGCCAGCAGCTTAGGGTCCAGCGGGAGGGCCGCGCAGTTCTTC. Protein: CASSLGSSGRAAQFF.

This chain links TRBV11-2 with TRBJ2-3; D may be TRBD1 or TRBD2 (5 bases each). V shed 2 bases and J shed 6 bases, with 15 bases lying between them. This CDR3 is built from 15 residues. Germline CDR1 reads SGHAT; CDR2 reads FQNNGV. The CDR3 DNA follows: TGTGCCAGCAGCTTATTGCTGGGGGAGATCGATACGCAGTATTTT. Its protein product is CASSLLLGEIDTQYF.

This chain links TRBV5-1 with TRBJ2-7; 14 bases fit TRBD2. The trim removed 3 bases at V and 3 bases at J, leaving 8 bases unmatched. The CDR3 has 17 amino acids. From germline, CDR1 is SGHRS and CDR2 YFSETQ. The CDR3 is CASSSGLAGALDYEQYF. The CDR3 nucleotides are TGCGCCAGCAGCTCGGGACTAGCGGGAGCCCTCGACTACGAGCAGTACTTC.

The V gene is TRBV5-5, the J gene TRBJ1-1; D gene ambiguous. The CDR3 has 12 residues. Germline V gene sequence: CDR1 SGHKS, CDR2 YYEKEE (reference sequence). Trimming pared 0 bases from V and 4 bases from J, leaving 4 bases between. This CDR3 is CASSLVATEAFF. The CDR3 DNA is TGTGCCAGCAGCTTGGTGGCCACTGAAGCTTTCTTT.

Here the CDR3 DNA reads TGTGCCAGCAGCTTGGGATCGGGACAGCTACTTACGAACACTGAAGCTTTCTTT. It translates to CASSLGSGQLLTNTEAFF. The V and J genes are TRBV5-6 and TRBJ1-1; 7 nucleotides agree with TRBD1. Germline V gene sequence: CDR1 SGHDT, CDR2 YYEEEE. The length of the CDR3 is 18 residues. Losses at the gene ends were 0 bases for V and 1 base for J; bases not matched to a gene: 12.

This clone was counted a few times. The rearrangement joins TRBV5-4 to TRBJ1-6; 11 positions agree with TRBD1. Germline-derived CDR1 and CDR2 are SGHNT and YYREEE (reference sequence). J gave up 7 bases and V 5 bases, and 11 bases lay outside the gene matches. The CDR3 consists of 17 residues. Here the CDR3 DNA reads TGTGCCAGCAGTTCCGGGACAGGGGGAAATTGGAATTCACCCCTCCACTTT. Translating gives CASSSGTGGNWNSPLHF.

The genes are TRBV6-1 and TRBJ1-5; D remains unclear. CDR3 length: 14 residues. Germline V gene sequence: CDR1 MNHNS, CDR2 SASEGT. The V gene lost 1 base and the J gene lost 6 bases, with 10 bases spanning the gap. The CDR3 DNA reads as TGTGCCAGCAGTGAAGTATTCGGACGTCAGCCCCAGCATTTT. This translates into CASSEVFGRQPQHF.

This clone occurred once. The chain employs TRBV3-1 (or the pseudogene TRBV3-2) and TRBJ1-1; perhaps TRBD1 as D (5 bases). CDR1 is LGHDT, CDR2 YNNKEL, per germline (reference sequence). This CDR3 comprises 14 residues. V dropped 5 bases and J dropped 1 base, with 11 bases sitting between them. The CDR3 sequence: CASSGTVGNTEAFF. In nucleotides, the CDR3 is TGTGCCAGCAGCGGGACCGTGGGGAACACTGAAGCTTTCTTT.

The J gene is TRBJ1-1, the V gene TRBV10-3; 8 bases map to TRBD1. Germline trimming cut 3 bases from V and 8 bases from J; bases unmatched to any gene: 5. The CDR3 is 13 residues long. Germline V gene data show CDR1 as ENHRY and CDR2 as SYGVKD. This CDR3 reads CAISDITGGEAFF. CDR3 bases: TGTGCCATCAGTGATATTACAGGGGGAGAAGCTTTCTTT.

The chain recombines TRBV18 with TRBJ1-4; 7 nucleotides agree with TRBD1. The V segment lost 4 bases and the J segment 0 bases; nucleotides outside the gene matches: 5. Germline V lookup: CDR1 KGHSH, CDR2 LQKENI. CDR3 size: 16 residues. The CDR3 DNA follows: TGTGCCAGCTCACTCATGACAGGGTCAACTAATGAAAAACTGTTTTTT. Amino acids: CASSLMTGSTNEKLFF. The full variable domain, with the rest looked up from reference TRBV18 and TRBJ1-4, is NAGVMQNPRHLVRRRGQEARLRCSPMKGHSHVYWYRQLPEEGLKFMVYLQKENIIDESGMPKERFSAEFPKEGPSILRIQQVVRGDSAAYFCASSLMTGSTNEKLFFGSGTQLSVL.